Following are 10 T cell receptor beta chains from one sample sequenced in a study of human T cells and chemical hapten exposure. Each CDR3 protein is one row after TCRdb ran MiXCR on the RACE reads. The repertoire holds about 160,000 distinct CDR3 sequences, with around 30% as singletons. Time point specified: patch test 3, about 24 weeks after DPC sensitization. Sample treatment: therapeutic diphenylcyclopropenone sensitization with weekly scalp DPC. The material sequenced was whole blood, taken in connection with sensitization to the hapten diphenylcyclopropenone (DPC). These TCRs come from a woman aged 18 to 35 with alopecia areata. Some clones in this sample may be carry-over from other donors' samples.

Only a few counts were recorded for this clonotype. The CDR3 DNA follows: TGTGCCAGCAGCTTAAGTCCTAGCGGCTCCTACGAGCAGTACTTC. The encoded protein is CASSLSPSGSYEQYF. V is TRBV13 and J is TRBJ2-7, with 7 bases identical to TRBD2. CDR1 is PRHDT, CDR2 FYEKMQ, per germline (reference sequence). The CDR3 loop spans 15 amino acids. Trimming cost V 2 bases and J 0 bases; bases outside gene matches: 4.

The chain carries TRBV5-1 and TRBJ2-1; tentative D call: TRBD1 (5 bases). CDR1 is SGHRS and CDR2 is YFSETQ in the germline V gene. Trimming took 1 base from V and 5 from J, leaving 13 bases between them. CDR3 length: 15 residues. The CDR3 sequence is CASSLSGAVNNEQFF. As DNA, the CDR3 is TGCGCCAGCAGCTTGAGTGGGGCGGTCAACAATGAGCAGTTCTTC.

This clonotype was found many times. The chain links TRBV4-1 to TRBJ2-7, with D hard to call. Germline CDR1 is MGHRA and CDR2 is YSYEKL. Trimming pared 0 bases from V and 0 bases from J, leaving 12 bases between. CDR3 length: 16 residues. This CDR3 is CASSQEQRPSSYEQYF. CDR3 bases: TGCGCCAGCAGCCAAGAGCAGCGCCCTAGCTCCTACGAGCAGTACTTC.

Many counts were recorded for this clonotype. The chain carries TRBV11-2 and TRBJ1-2; D is unresolved. CDR3 size: 12 residues. Between the trimmed V and J ends, which lost 4 bases and 6 bases, there was a span of 9 bases. The germline V gene encodes CDR1 SGHAT and CDR2 FQNNGV. This chain's CDR3 is CASSWVTDGYTF. The CDR3 coding sequence is TGTGCCAGCAGCTGGGTTACGGATGGCTACACCTTC.

The chain links TRBV28 to TRBJ2-4, with 8 bases identical to TRBD1. This CDR3 is built from 12 residues. Germline assignment: CDR1 MDHEN and CDR2 SYDVKM. Trimming took 4 bases from V and 15 from J; bases not matched to a gene: 8. CDR3 region: CASSYRQGAAYF. CDR3 nucleotide sequence: TGTGCCAGCAGTTACAGGCAGGGGGCAGCGTACTTC.

This clonotype came up a few times. V gene TRBV4-1 combines with J gene TRBJ2-7; D ambiguous. CDR3 length: 14 amino acids. The V gene's germline CDR1 is MGHRA and CDR2 YSYEKL. V shed 4 bases and J shed 0 bases, with 10 bases lying between them. CDR3 DNA sequence: TGCGCCAGCAGCCCCCCCGGAAGCTCCTACGAGCAGTACTTC. This gives the protein CASSPPGSSYEQYF.

The V call is TRBV29-1, the J call TRBJ1-1; D unclear. There are 13 residues in the CDR3. CDR1 is SQVTM and CDR2 is ANQGSEA in the germline V gene. V lost 4 bases, J lost 0 bases, and 9 bases lay in between. Here the CDR3 DNA reads TGCAGCGTTGGGCCGGGTATGAACACTGAAGCTTTCTTT. It translates to CSVGPGMNTEAFF. Using reference TRBV29-1 and TRBJ1-1 for the parts outside the CDR3, the full variable domain is SAVISQKPSRDICQRGTSLTIQCQVDSQVTMMFWYRQQPGQSLTLIATANQGSEATYESGFVIDKFPISRPNLTFSTLTVSNMSPEDSSIYLCSVGPGMNTEAFFGQGTRLTVV.

The chain couples TRBV27 to TRBJ1-1; 9 nucleotides match TRBD1. Unmatched junction bases numbered 9, after V lost 8 bases and J lost 2 bases. This CDR3 spans 15 amino acids. Germline CDR1 reads MNHEY; CDR2 reads SMNVEV (reference sequence). The DNA of the CDR3 is TGTGCCAGCTCAAGTCGGGACAGGGACAACACTGAAGCTTTCTTT. Its protein product is CASSSRDRDNTEAFF.

V is TRBV20-1 and J is TRBJ1-1, with D maybe TRBD1 (6 bases). In germline, CDR1 is DFQATT, CDR2 SNEGSKA (reference sequence). The CDR3 extends over 11 amino acids. The CDR3 sequence: CSAGQTPEAFF. The CDR3 DNA follows: TGCAGCGCCGGACAGACCCCTGAAGCTTTCTTT.

The V call is TRBV10-3, the J call TRBJ1-4; 9 nucleotides match TRBD1. V lost 10 bases and J lost 0; bases outside the gene matches: 9. The V gene's germline CDR1 is ENHRY and CDR2 SYGVKD. The CDR3 is 16 residues long. The CDR3 sequence: CATRDREGATNEKLFF. CDR3 nucleotides: TGTGCCACCAGGGACAGGGAGGGAGCAACTAATGAAAAACTGTTTTTT.